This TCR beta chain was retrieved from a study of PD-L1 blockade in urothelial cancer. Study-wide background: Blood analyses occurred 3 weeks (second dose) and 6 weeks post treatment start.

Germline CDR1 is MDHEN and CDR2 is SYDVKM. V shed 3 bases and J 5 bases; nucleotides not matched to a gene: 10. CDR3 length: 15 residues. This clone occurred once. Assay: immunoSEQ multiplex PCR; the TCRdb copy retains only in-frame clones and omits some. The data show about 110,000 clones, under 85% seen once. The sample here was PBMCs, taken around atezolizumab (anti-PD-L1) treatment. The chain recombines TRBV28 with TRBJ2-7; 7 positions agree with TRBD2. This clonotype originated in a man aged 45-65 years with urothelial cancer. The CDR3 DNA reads TGTGCCAGCAGTTTTGGGGGAGCTAGCGGTGACGAGCAGTACTTC. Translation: CASSFGGASGDEQYF. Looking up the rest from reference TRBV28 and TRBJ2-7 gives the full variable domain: DVKVTQSSRYLVKRTGEKVFLECVQDMDHENMFWYRQDPGLGLRLIYFSYDVKMKEKGDIPEGYSVSREKKERFSLILESASTNQTSMYLCASSFGGASGDEQYFGPGTRLTVT.